This paragraph covers one TCR beta chain sequence. The germline V gene encodes CDR1 SGHNT and CDR2 YYREEE (reference sequence). The CDR3 is 16 residues long. J was trimmed by 3 bases and V by 0 bases; bases with no gene match: 7. The entry originates in a study of blood T cell repertoires in COVID-19. Looking at the study overall: The United States, Italy and Spain supplied acute and convalescent COVID-19 samples. PBMCs, B-cell-depleted T cells, or T cells provided the cDNA or gDNA that made up the material.

Authors' data handling: Cell counts per sample came from amplifying reference gene primers. The method was immunoSEQ multiplex PCR; TCRdb's version includes in-frame clones alone and lacks a portion of them. That table supplies the V and J calls and clone size; D and trimming were determined from the DNA. The sample consists of about 100,000 clones, about 87% of them appearing once. V and J are TRBV5-4 and TRBJ2-5; 8 positions match TRBD2. This TCR derives from a man aged 45 to 65 with active or convalescent COVID-19. The sequencing input was peripheral blood. CDR3 nucleotide sequence: TGTGCCAGCAGCTTGGGGGCACTAGCGGTTAAAGAGACCCAGTACTTC. Its protein product is CASSLGALAVKETQYF.